These 29 T cell receptor beta chains were all obtained from the same sample, sequenced in a study of T-cell reconstitution after alpha-beta-depleted transplantation in children (dated by TCRdb to 2016 to 2018). Library preparation employed PCR. The sequencer listed for this sample is Illumina HiSeq 2500. Molecular barcoding was employed in the preparation of TCR libraries, with unique molecular identifiers being used to normalize TCRbeta repertoire quantification. TCRdb reworked the public reads: Q25 trimming with fastp, MiXCR clone assembly, productive beta chains retained. Each record represents a unique CDR3 protein, reported with the most common genes and DNA among its rows. Recorded for this sample are 500,000 or so distinct CDR3 sequences; approximately 32% of them occurred a single time. 2% to 3% of the sample is held by the ten biggest clonotypes. The specimen comprised PBMCs from the stem cell graft donor, sampled from the stem cell graft. Receptor source: a human donor who donated a stem cell graft to a child with aplastic anemia.

This clonotype has a handful of counts. This chain connects TRBV6-5 to TRBJ1-5; 7 nucleotides align to TRBD1. CDR1 and CDR2 from the germline V gene are MNHEY and SVGAGI. The J segment lost 4 bases and the V segment lost 0 bases, leaving 3 bases of the junction unmatched. This CDR3 comprises 15 residues. The DNA of the CDR3 is TGTGCCAGCAGTTACTCTAGGGGGCCAAATCAGCCCCAGCATTTT. Translated, it gives CASSYSRGPNQPQHF.

This chain uses TRBV29-1 with TRBJ1-1, with TRBD1 matching over 8 bases. The V gene's germline CDR1 is SQVTM and CDR2 ANQGSEA. V shed 0 bases, J shed 3 bases, and the junction held 6 bases outside the gene matches. The CDR3 consists of 15 residues. The DNA of the CDR3 is TGCAGCGTTGAAGAGGCTGGCAGGGGGCACACTGAAGCTTTCTTT. Its translation is CSVEEAGRGHTEAFF.

The chain joins TRBV10-3 to TRBJ2-7; D not certain. V shed 3 bases and J shed 0 bases, with 12 bases lying between them. The CDR3 totals 15 residues. The germline V gene has CDR1 ENHRY and CDR2 SYGVKD. The CDR3, as DNA: TGTGCCATCAGTGACCGCTTGTCGAGCTCCTACGAGCAGTACGTC. Residues: CAISDRLSSSYEQYV.

The sample holds a few counts of this clonotype. The CDR3 DNA reads as TGTGCCAGCAGTTTTCTCCCCCTAGCGGGAGGCGGTGAGCAGTTCTTC. Its protein product is CASSFLPLAGGGEQFF. This sequence joins TRBV27 and TRBJ2-1; TRBD2 matches at 11 bases. Germline V CDR1 and CDR2: MNHEY, SMNVEV (reference sequence). V gave up 3 bases and J gave up 9 bases; unmatched junction bases: 10. This CDR3 contains 16 residues.

A few counts support this clonotype. The V and J genes are TRBV7-2 and TRBJ2-1, with a tentative D call TRBD2 (5 bases). The CDR3 runs 15 residues. From germline, CDR1 is SGHTA and CDR2 FQGNSA. The V end lost 1 base, the J end lost 12 bases, and 19 bases lay between the germline ends. This CDR3 is CASSLGVGVREGQFF. In nucleotides, the CDR3 is TGTGCCAGCAGCTTAGGAGTGGGAGTGCGAGAAGGGCAGTTCTTC.

In its sample, this clonotype was seen many times. The J gene is TRBJ2-3, the V gene TRBV5-1, with 7 positions matching TRBD2. Germline CDR1 and CDR2: SGHRS and YFSETQ. Trimming at V came to 3 bases and at J to 2 bases, leaving 12 bases not matched to a gene. The CDR3 is made up of 17 amino acids. DNA for the CDR3: TGCGCCAGCAGCTCAAAAAGCGGGGCGGGTACCACAGATACGCAGTATTTT. It specifies CASSSKSGAGTTDTQYF.

The chain joins TRBV3-1 to TRBJ2-2; D gene ambiguous. V gave up 0 bases and J gave up 11 bases, with 7 bases separating them. Germline values: CDR1 LGHDT, CDR2 YNNKEL (reference sequence). CDR3 length equals 12 residues. This CDR3 is CASSQDYSELFF. CDR3 in DNA: TGTGCCAGCAGCCAAGATTATTCAGAGCTGTTTTTT.

The chain uses TRBV9 and TRBJ2-5; 9 positions agree with TRBD2. Germline V gene lookup returns CDR1 SGDLS and CDR2 YYNGEE. Unmatched junction bases numbered 4, after V lost 4 bases and J lost 3 bases. The CDR3 consists of 14 residues. CDR3 nucleotides: TGTGCCAGCAGCCGACTAGCGGTCAAAGAGACCCAGTACTTC. This sequence encodes CASSRLAVKETQYF. Variable domain in full (rest from reference TRBV9 and TRBJ2-5): DSGVTQTPKHLITATGQRVTLRCSPRSGDLSVYWYQQSLDQGLQFLIQYYNGEERAKGNILERFSAQQFPDLHSELNLSSLELGDSALYFCASSRLAVKETQYFGPGTRLLVL.

A few counts support this clonotype. CDR3 protein: CSARQGNEKLFF. In DNA, the CDR3 is TGCAGTGCTAGACAGGGGAATGAAAAACTGTTTTTT. This chain joins TRBV20-1 and TRBJ1-4, with D perhaps TRBD1 (6 bases). This CDR3 spans 12 amino acids. V lost 2 bases and J lost 5, with 6 bases in between. The V gene's germline CDR1 is DFQATT and CDR2 SNEGSKA (reference sequence).

The V gene is TRBV29-1, the J gene TRBJ2-7; no clear D gene. The germline V and J ends were trimmed by 4 bases and 2 bases, with 6 bases remaining between them. CDR1 and CDR2 from the germline V gene are SQVTM and ANQGSEA. This CDR3 region has 11 residues. CDR3 in DNA: TGCAGCGTTGTAGGCGCCTACGAGCAGTACTTC. It encodes CSVVGAYEQYF.

The V gene is TRBV7-2, the J gene TRBJ2-1, with 12 positions matching TRBD1. The CDR3 runs 15 residues. Germline V gives CDR1 SGHTA, CDR2 FQGNSA. Trimming at V came to 5 bases and at J to 8 bases, leaving 7 bases not matched to a gene. DNA for the CDR3: TGTGCCAGCAGCCGGGACAGGGGGCGCCTAGATGAGCAGTTCTTC. Its protein product is CASSRDRGRLDEQFF.

In its sample, this clonotype was seen a few times. V gene TRBV7-8 combines with J gene TRBJ1-5; 11 bases match TRBD1. Germline V CDR1 and CDR2: SGHVS, FQNEAQ. V trimming: 0 bases; J trimming: 5 bases; junction bases outside the gene matches: 6. CDR3 length: 17 amino acids. This CDR3 reads CASSLAQDRGLDQPQHF. Written as DNA, the CDR3 is TGTGCCAGCAGCTTAGCCCAGGACAGGGGGCTTGATCAGCCCCAGCATTTT.

The J gene is TRBJ2-7, the V gene TRBV24-1; D might be TRBD2 (5 bases). The CDR3 extends over 10 amino acids. The germline V and J ends were trimmed by 7 bases and 7 bases, with 7 bases remaining between them. CDR1 and CDR2 (germline): KGHDR, SFDVKD. The CDR3 region is CATRRVEQYV. The CDR3 nucleotides read TGTGCCACCAGGAGGGTTGAGCAGTACGTC.

This clonotype appeared a single time. The rearrangement links TRBV15 to TRBJ2-7; TRBD1 is a possible D gene (5 bases). Germline V lookup: CDR1 LNHNV, CDR2 YYDKDF (reference sequence). The CDR3 sequence is 18 residues long. V lost 3 bases and J lost 3, with 24 bases in between. The CDR3 region is CATSSSYRTSGAYYEQYV. CDR3 DNA: TGTGCCACCAGCAGCTCCTACCGGACGAGTGGGGCGTACTACGAGCAGTACGTC.

A few counts support this clonotype. V and J are TRBV28 and TRBJ2-1, with 15 bases fitting TRBD2. J gave up 8 bases and V 2 bases, and 13 bases lay outside the gene matches. This CDR3 has 19 residues. Looked up from germline, CDR1 is MDHEN and CDR2 is SYDVKM. The CDR3, as DNA: TGTGCCAGCAGTTTACTACCGGGACTAGCGGGAGGAAAGGCATATGAGCAGTTCTTC. Its translation is CASSLLPGLAGGKAYEQFF.

The chain couples TRBV11-2 to TRBJ2-5; D tentatively fits TRBD1 or TRBD2 (5 bases each). The CDR3 length is 15 residues. V was cut by 4 bases and J by 0 bases, with 12 bases left in between. In germline, CDR1 is SGHAT, CDR2 FQNNGV. CDR3: CASSSPGAYQETQYF. The CDR3 DNA is TGTGCCAGCAGCTCCCCCGGGGCCTACCAAGAGACCCAGTACTTC. Using reference TRBV11-2 and TRBJ2-5 for the parts outside the CDR3, the full variable domain is EAGVAQSPRYKIIEKRQSVAFWCNPISGHATLYWYQQILGQGPKLLIQFQNNGVVDDSQLPKDRFSAERLKGVDSTLKIQPAKLEDSAVYLCASSSPGAYQETQYFGPGTRLLVL.

The rearrangement joins TRBV7-9 to TRBJ1-5, with D maybe TRBD1 (6 bases). V shed 1 base and J shed 3 bases, with 13 bases lying between them. Looked up from germline, CDR1 is SEHNR and CDR2 is FQNEAQ (reference sequence). This CDR3 contains 16 residues. CDR3 in DNA: TGTGCCAGCAGCTTAGGAGCGGGGGACACCAATCAGCCCCAGCATTTT. This codes for CASSLGAGDTNQPQHF.

The chain links TRBV7-2 to TRBJ2-3, with TRBD2 matching over 12 bases. Germline CDR1 is SGHTA and CDR2 is FQGNSA. This CDR3 spans 16 amino acids. Unmatched junction bases numbered 6, after V lost 4 bases and J lost 4 bases. CDR3 nucleotides: TGTGCCAGCAGCTCCGAACTAGCGGGAGGCGCAGATACGCAGTATTTT. This encodes CASSSELAGGADTQYF.

CDR3 region: CASSGVTGAYNEQFF. In DNA form, the CDR3 reads TGCGCCAGCAGCGGAGTGACAGGGGCCTACAATGAGCAGTTCTTC. This sequence joins TRBV5-1 and TRBJ2-1; 8 bases fit TRBD1. CDR3 size: 15 residues. Germline trimming cut 4 bases from V and 2 bases from J; bases unmatched to any gene: 5. Germline CDR1 SGHRS, CDR2 YFSETQ.

The chain uses TRBV28 and TRBJ2-1, with TRBD2 matching over 9 bases. The junction had 4 bases not matched to a gene; V was cut back by 3 bases and J by 1 base. CDR1 is MDHEN, CDR2 SYDVKM, per germline. This CDR3 has 16 amino acids. DNA of the CDR3: TGTGCCAGCAGTTTGACCCTAGCGGGATCCTACAATGAGCAGTTCTTC. It encodes CASSLTLAGSYNEQFF.

V and J are TRBV20-1 and TRBJ2-1, with TRBD1 matching 10 bases. The J segment lost 0 bases and the V segment lost 4 bases, leaving 3 bases of the junction unmatched. The CDR3 is 15 amino acids. The V gene's germline CDR1 is DFQATT and CDR2 SNEGSKA (reference sequence). The CDR3 protein is CSATRTGGSYNEQFF. The CDR3 bases are TGCAGTGCTACCAGGACAGGGGGCTCCTACAATGAGCAGTTCTTC.

This clonotype was seen a handful of times. J is TRBJ2-7 and V is TRBV4-1, with D perhaps matching TRBD2 (6 bases). Germline CDR1 MGHRA, CDR2 YSYEKL. V gave up 0 bases and J gave up 4 bases, with 10 bases separating them. The CDR3 spans 14 residues. This chain's CDR3 is CASSQDSGGYEQYV. CDR3 DNA sequence: TGCGCCAGCAGCCAAGATAGCGGAGGGTACGAGCAGTACGTC.

This clonotype showed up just a few times. The rearrangement joins TRBV7-2 to TRBJ2-2; 9 bases match TRBD1. Germline loops: CDR1 SGHTA, CDR2 FQGNSA. The CDR3 has 14 amino acids. V trimming: 7 bases; J trimming: 5 bases; junction bases outside the gene matches: 5. CDR3 amino acids: CASITGGRTGELFF. Here the CDR3 DNA reads TGTGCCAGCATCACAGGGGGCAGGACCGGGGAGCTGTTTTTT.

This clonotype showed up just a few times. The chain is built from TRBV20-1 and TRBJ1-5; D gene uncertain. The V end lost 0 bases, the J end lost 8 bases, and 17 bases lay between the germline ends. The CDR3 contains 15 residues. Germline V CDR1 and CDR2: DFQATT, SNEGSKA (reference sequence). The CDR3 bases are TGCAGTGCTAGAGACCCCGGAGGGCGGCGAAAGCCCCAGCATTTT. Protein: CSARDPGGRRKPQHF.

This clonotype appeared a few times. The genes are TRBV4-3 and TRBJ2-3, with D possibly TRBD1 on 6 matching bases. The CDR3 contains 15 residues. V was cut by 3 bases and J by 2 bases, with 12 bases left in between. Germline V gives CDR1 LGHNA, CDR2 YSLEER. The CDR3 DNA sequence: TGCGCCAGCAGCCAGCACAGGGCGACCACAGATACGCAGTATTTT. Translation: CASSQHRATTDTQYF.

V usage is TRBV6-1 and J usage is TRBJ2-2; D is perhaps TRBD1 or TRBD2 (6 bases each). V lost 5 bases to trimming and J lost 3 bases, with 13 bases between them. The CDR3 loop spans 15 amino acids. Germline V gene data show CDR1 as MNHNS and CDR2 as SASEGT. CDR3 amino acids: CASSTGRLDTGELFF. The CDR3 DNA follows: TGTGCCAGCAGTACAGGGAGGTTGGACACCGGGGAGCTGTTTTTT.

This clonotype was counted only a few times. The rearrangement joins TRBV7-8 to TRBJ2-7; TRBD2 matches at 15 bases. CDR1 and CDR2 (germline): SGHVS, FQNEAQ. With 1 base clipped from V and 6 bases from J, the junction kept 1 base outside the gene matches. The CDR3 length is 15 residues. The CDR3 DNA reads as TGTGCCAGCAGCTTAGAGGGACTAGCGGGAGGCGAGCAGTACGTC. This codes for CASSLEGLAGGEQYV.

This clonotype was picked up a small number of times. This rearrangement joins TRBV7-9 to TRBJ1-4, with 9 bases matching TRBD1. Germline values: CDR1 SEHNR, CDR2 FQNEAQ (reference sequence). V was clipped by 4 bases and J by 6 bases; unmatched bases: 12. This CDR3 has 17 amino acids. The CDR3 is CASSSSRDRAGYEKLFF. The CDR3 region has the DNA TGTGCCAGCAGCTCGTCCCGGGACAGGGCCGGTTATGAAAAACTGTTTTTT. The entire variable domain, with the rest obtained from reference TRBV7-9 and TRBJ1-4, is as follows: DTGVSQNPRHKITKRGQNVTFRCDPISEHNRLYWYRQTLGQGPEFLTYFQNEAQLEKSRLLSDRFSAERPKGSFSTLEIQRTEQGDSAMYLCASSSSRDRAGYEKLFFGSGTQLSVL.

V usage is TRBV6-5 and J usage is TRBJ1-1, with D possibly matching TRBD1 (5 bases). The V end was cut by 2 bases, the J end by 4 bases, with 11 bases between. The germline gives CDR1 MNHEY, CDR2 SVGAGI. The CDR3 loop spans 14 amino acids. The CDR3 loop is CASSYDRGGTEAFF. The CDR3 nucleotides read TGTGCCAGCAGTTACGACCGGGGGGGCACTGAAGCTTTCTTT.